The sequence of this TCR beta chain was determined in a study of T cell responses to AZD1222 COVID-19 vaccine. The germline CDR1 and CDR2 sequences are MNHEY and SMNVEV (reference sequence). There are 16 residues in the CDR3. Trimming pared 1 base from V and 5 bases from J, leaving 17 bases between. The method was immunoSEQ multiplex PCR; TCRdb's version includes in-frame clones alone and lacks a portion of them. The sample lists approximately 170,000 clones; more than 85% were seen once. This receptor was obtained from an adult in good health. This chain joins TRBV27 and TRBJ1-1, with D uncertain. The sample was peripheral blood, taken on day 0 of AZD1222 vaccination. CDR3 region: CASSLYPPPEVTEAFF. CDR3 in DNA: TGTGCCAGCAGTTTATATCCCCCCCCCGAGGTAACTGAAGCTTTCTTT.